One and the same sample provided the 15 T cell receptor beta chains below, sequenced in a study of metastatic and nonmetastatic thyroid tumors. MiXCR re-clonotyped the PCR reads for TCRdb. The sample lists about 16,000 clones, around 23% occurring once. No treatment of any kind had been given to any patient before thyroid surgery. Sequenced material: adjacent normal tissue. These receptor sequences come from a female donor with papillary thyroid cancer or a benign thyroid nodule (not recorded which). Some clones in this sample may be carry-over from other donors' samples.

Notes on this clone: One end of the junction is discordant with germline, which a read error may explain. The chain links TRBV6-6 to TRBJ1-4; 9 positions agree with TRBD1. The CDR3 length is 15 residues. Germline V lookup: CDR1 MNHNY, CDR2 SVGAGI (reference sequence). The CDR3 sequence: CASSYSGTGNEKLFF. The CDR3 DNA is TGTGCCAGTAGTTACTCAGGGACAGGGAATGAAAAACTGTTTTTT.

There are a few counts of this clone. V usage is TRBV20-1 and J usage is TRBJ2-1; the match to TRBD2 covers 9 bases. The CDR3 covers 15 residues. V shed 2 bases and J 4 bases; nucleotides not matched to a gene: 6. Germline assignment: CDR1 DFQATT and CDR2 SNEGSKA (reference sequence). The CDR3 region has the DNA TGCAGTGCTAGAATAGCGGGGGTCAAGTACAATGAGCAGTTCTTC. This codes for CSARIAGVKYNEQFF.

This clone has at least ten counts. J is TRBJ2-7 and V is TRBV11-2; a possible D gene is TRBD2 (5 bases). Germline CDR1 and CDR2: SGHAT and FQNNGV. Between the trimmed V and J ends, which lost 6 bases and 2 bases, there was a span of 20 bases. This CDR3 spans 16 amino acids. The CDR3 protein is CASRRYGRSRAYEQYF. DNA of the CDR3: TGTGCCAGCAGAAGATATGGGCGATCGAGGGCCTACGAGCAGTACTTC.

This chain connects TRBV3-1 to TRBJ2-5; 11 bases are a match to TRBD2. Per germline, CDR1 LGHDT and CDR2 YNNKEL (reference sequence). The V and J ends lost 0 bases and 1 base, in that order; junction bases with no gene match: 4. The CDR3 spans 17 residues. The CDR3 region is CASSQETSGALQETQYF. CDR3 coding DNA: TGTGCCAGCAGCCAAGAGACTAGCGGGGCACTCCAAGAGACCCAGTACTTC.

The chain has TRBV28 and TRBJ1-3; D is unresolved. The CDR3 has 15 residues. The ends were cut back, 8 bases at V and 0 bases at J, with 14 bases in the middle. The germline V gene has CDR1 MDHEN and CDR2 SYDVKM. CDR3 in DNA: TGTGCCAGCGGCTTAAGCATGGGCTCTGGAAACACCATATATTTT. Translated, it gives CASGLSMGSGNTIYF.

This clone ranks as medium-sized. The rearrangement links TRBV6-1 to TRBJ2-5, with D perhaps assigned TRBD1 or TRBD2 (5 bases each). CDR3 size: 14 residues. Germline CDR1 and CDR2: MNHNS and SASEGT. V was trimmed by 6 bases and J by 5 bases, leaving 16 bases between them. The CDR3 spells CASRQDIRGETQYF. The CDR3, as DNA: TGTGCCAGCAGACAGGACATAAGAGGGGAGACCCAGTACTTC.

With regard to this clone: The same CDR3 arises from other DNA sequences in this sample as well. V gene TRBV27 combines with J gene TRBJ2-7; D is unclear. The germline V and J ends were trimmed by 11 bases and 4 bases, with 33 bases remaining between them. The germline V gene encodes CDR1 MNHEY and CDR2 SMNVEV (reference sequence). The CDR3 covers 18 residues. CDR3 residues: CAGTKGVRVEGGSYEQYF. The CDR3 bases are TGTGCCGGTACCAAAGGAGTTCGGGTGGAAGGCGGCTCGTACGAGCAGTACTTC.

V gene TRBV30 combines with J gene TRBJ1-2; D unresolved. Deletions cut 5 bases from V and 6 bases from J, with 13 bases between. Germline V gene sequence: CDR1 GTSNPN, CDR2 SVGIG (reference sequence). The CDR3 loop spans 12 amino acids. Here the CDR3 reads CAWVAGPDGYTF. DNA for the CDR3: TGTGCCTGGGTGGCAGGACCGGATGGCTACACCTTC.

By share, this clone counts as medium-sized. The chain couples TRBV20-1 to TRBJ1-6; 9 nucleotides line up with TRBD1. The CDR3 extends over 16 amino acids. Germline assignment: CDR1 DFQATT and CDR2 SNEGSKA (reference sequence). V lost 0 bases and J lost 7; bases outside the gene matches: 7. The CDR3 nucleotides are TGCAGTGCTAGAGATCTCGGGGACAGGGTGAATTCACCCCTCCACTTT. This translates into CSARDLGDRVNSPLHF.

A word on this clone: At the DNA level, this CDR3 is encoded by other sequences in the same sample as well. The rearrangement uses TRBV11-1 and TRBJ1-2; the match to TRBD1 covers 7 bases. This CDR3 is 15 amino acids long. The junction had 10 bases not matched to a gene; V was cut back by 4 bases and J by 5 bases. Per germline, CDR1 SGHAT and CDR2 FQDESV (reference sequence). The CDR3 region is CASSYQPGGAYGYTF. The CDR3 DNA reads TGTGCCAGCAGCTACCAACCAGGGGGGGCTTATGGCTACACCTTC.

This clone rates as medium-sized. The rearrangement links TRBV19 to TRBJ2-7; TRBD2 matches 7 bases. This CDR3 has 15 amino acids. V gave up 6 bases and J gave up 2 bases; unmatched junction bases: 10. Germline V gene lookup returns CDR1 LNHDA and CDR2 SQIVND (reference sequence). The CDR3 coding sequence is TGTGCCAGTAGCTGGGGGGGTAGCCCAACCTACGAGCAGTACTTC. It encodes CASSWGGSPTYEQYF.

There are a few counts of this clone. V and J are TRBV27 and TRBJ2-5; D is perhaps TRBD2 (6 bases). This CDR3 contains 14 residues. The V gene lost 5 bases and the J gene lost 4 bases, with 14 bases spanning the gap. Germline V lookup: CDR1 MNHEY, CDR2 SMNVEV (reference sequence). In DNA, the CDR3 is TGTGCCAGCAGTCGTCGGAGGGCCCTAGAGACCCAGTACTTC. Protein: CASSRRRALETQYF.

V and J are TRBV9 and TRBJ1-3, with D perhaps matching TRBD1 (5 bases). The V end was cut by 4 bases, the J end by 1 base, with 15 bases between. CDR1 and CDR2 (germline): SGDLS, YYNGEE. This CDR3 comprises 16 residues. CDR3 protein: CASSPFPGPSGNTIYF. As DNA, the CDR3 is TGTGCCAGCAGCCCCTTTCCGGGGCCTTCTGGAAACACCATATATTTT. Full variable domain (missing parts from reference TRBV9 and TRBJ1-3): DSGVTQTPKHLITATGQRVTLRCSPRSGDLSVYWYQQSLDQGLQFLIQYYNGEERAKGNILERFSAQQFPDLHSELNLSSLELGDSALYFCASSPFPGPSGNTIYFGEGSWLTVV.

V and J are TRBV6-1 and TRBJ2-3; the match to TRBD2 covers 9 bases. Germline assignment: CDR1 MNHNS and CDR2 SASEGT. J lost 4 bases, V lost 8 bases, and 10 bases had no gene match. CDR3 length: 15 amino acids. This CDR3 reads CASVKKRGVSDTQYF. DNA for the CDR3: TGTGCCAGCGTAAAGAAGCGGGGGGTATCAGATACGCAGTATTTT.

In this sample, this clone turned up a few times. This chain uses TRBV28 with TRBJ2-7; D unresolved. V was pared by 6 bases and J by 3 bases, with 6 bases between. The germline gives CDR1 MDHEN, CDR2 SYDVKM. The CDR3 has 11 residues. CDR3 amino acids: CASSRCYEQYF. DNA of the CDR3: TGTGCCAGCAGCCGTTGCTACGAGCAGTACTTC.